These 26 T cell receptor beta chains originate from one sample sequenced in a study of blood T cell repertoires in COVID-19. Profiled with immunoSEQ multiplex PCR; TCRdb holds only in-frame clones, not every one. The sample gives around 300,000 clones, around 90% of which show up once; over 4.5% is in the top ten. The sequenced material came from PBMCs or T cells enriched from blood (not recorded which). These receptors all come from a man aged 30-40 years who had recovered from COVID-19.

The V call is TRBV5-4, the J call TRBJ1-6, with D unresolved. The V gene's germline CDR1 is SGHNT and CDR2 YYREEE (reference sequence). V shed 1 base and J shed 6 bases, with 11 bases lying between them. This CDR3 is built from 15 residues. The CDR3 DNA reads TGTGCCAGCAGCTTGTGGGCCAGCCTTAATTCACCCCTCCACTTT. Amino acid sequence: CASSLWASLNSPLHF.

This clone was detected only once. J is TRBJ1-2 and V is TRBV11-2, with D hard to call. The CDR3 covers 14 residues. V was cut by 0 bases and J by 5 bases, with 10 bases left in between. CDR1 SGHAT and CDR2 FQNNGV come from the germline V gene. This CDR3 is CASSLESRSYGYTF. The CDR3 DNA is TGTGCCAGCAGCTTAGAGTCCAGGTCGTATGGCTACACCTTC.

The gene calls are TRBV7-2 and TRBJ1-3; 9 nucleotides match TRBD1. Germline values: CDR1 SGHTA, CDR2 FQGNSA. The V gene end was trimmed by 5 bases and the J gene end by 2 bases; junction bases not matched to a gene: 4. The CDR3 spans 15 residues. The CDR3 reads CASSLGTGTGNTIYF. The CDR3 coding sequence is TGTGCCAGCAGCCTCGGGACAGGGACTGGAAACACCATATATTTT.

This sequence joins TRBV10-3 and TRBJ2-6; D possibly corresponds to TRBD1 (6 bases). In germline, CDR1 is ENHRY, CDR2 SYGVKD. V was trimmed by 0 bases and J by 4 bases, leaving 10 bases between them. The CDR3 spans 16 residues. The CDR3 sequence is CAISESGHNGANVLTF. CDR3 in DNA: TGTGCCATCAGTGAGTCGGGACATAACGGGGCCAACGTCCTGACTTTC.

Here the CDR3 DNA reads TGCGCCAGCAGCTTTGGACAGGGCGGAGATGAAAAACTGTTTTTT. It is translated as CASSFGQGGDEKLFF. The V gene is TRBV5-1, the J gene TRBJ1-4, with 8 bases lining up with TRBD1. The CDR3 contains 15 residues. V lost 2 bases to trimming and J lost 6 bases; unmatched junction nucleotides: 6. The germline V gene encodes CDR1 SGHRS and CDR2 YFSETQ.

A single count supports this clone. The chain joins TRBV13 to TRBJ2-3; perhaps TRBD1 as D (5 bases). This CDR3 spans 17 amino acids. Per the germline V gene, CDR1 is PRHDT and CDR2 is FYEKMQ (reference sequence). Trimming took 1 base from V and 1 from J, leaving 15 bases between them. CDR3 coding DNA: TGTGCCAGCAGCTTAGTCCAGGGTGTAGGGGGCACAGATACGCAGTATTTT. Its translation is CASSLVQGVGGTDTQYF.

This sequence joins TRBV7-9 and TRBJ2-1, with 9 positions matching TRBD1. CDR3 length equals 17 residues. Germline V gene lookup returns CDR1 SEHNR and CDR2 FQNEAQ (reference sequence). J gave up 4 bases and V 0 bases, and 7 bases lay outside the gene matches. CDR3 nucleotide sequence: TGTGCCAGCAGCTTAGCGATAGGGACAGGGATTTACAATGAGCAGTTCTTC. Protein: CASSLAIGTGIYNEQFF.

This clone occurred once. This chain links TRBV5-1 with TRBJ1-2, with TRBD1 matching over 10 bases. V gave up 4 bases and J gave up 8 bases; unmatched junction bases: 8. The CDR3 totals 14 residues. From germline, CDR1 is SGHRS and CDR2 YFSETQ. The CDR3: CASSTEGQGKGYTF. The CDR3 region has the DNA TGCGCCAGCAGCACCGAGGGACAGGGGAAGGGCTACACCTTC.

The chain joins TRBV3-1 (or the pseudogene TRBV3-2) to TRBJ2-7; D ambiguous. The CDR3 has 15 residues. Trimming removed 1 base at V and 2 bases at J, with 12 bases between. CDR1 and CDR2 from the germline V gene are LGHDT and YNNKEL (reference sequence). CDR3 sequence reads: CASSQGHGPTYEQYF. CDR3 bases: TGTGCCAGCAGCCAAGGCCATGGGCCAACCTACGAGCAGTACTTC.

There are a few counts of this clone. This chain connects TRBV6-4 to TRBJ2-1; perhaps TRBD2 as D (5 bases). The CDR3 consists of 13 residues. Trimming shortened V by 2 bases and J by 11 bases, and 13 bases separated the two germline ends. Germline CDR1 MRHNA, CDR2 SNTAGT. The CDR3 DNA is TGTGCCAGCAGTGACGCTGAGAGGGATAAGCAGTTCTTC. It translates to CASSDAERDKQFF.

This chain links TRBV7-3 with TRBJ1-1, with D possibly TRBD1 on 5 matching bases. Between the trimmed V and J ends, which lost 8 bases and 1 base, there was a span of 14 bases. This CDR3 spans 14 amino acids. Germline V gene lookup returns CDR1 SGHTA and CDR2 FQGTGA. The CDR3: CASSLGGANTEAFF. The CDR3 bases are TGTGCCAGCTCGCTTGGAGGGGCGAACACTGAAGCTTTCTTT.

J is TRBJ2-1 and V is TRBV5-1; D may be TRBD2 (6 bases). The CDR3 is 14 residues long. Trimming shortened V by 0 bases and J by 8 bases, and 12 bases separated the two germline ends. Per germline, CDR1 SGHRS and CDR2 YFSETQ. Here the CDR3 reads CASSLATSLDEQFF. CDR3 nucleotides: TGCGCCAGCAGCTTGGCGACTAGTCTCGATGAGCAGTTCTTC.

This chain's CDR3 is CASRLGGSGNTIYF. Written as DNA, the CDR3 is TGTGCCAGCAGGTTGGGGGGGTCTGGAAACACCATATATTTT. The rearrangement uses TRBV28 and TRBJ1-3; D possibly corresponds to TRBD1 (5 bases). The germline V and J ends were trimmed by 6 bases and 1 base, with 10 bases remaining between them. Per the germline V gene, CDR1 is MDHEN and CDR2 is SYDVKM. This CDR3 has 14 amino acids.

The chain recombines TRBV4-1 with TRBJ1-1; D is unresolved. Germline lookup yields CDR1 MGHRA and CDR2 YSYEKL. The CDR3 totals 13 residues. Trimming left V 0 bases short and J 5 bases short, with 7 bases between. CDR3 sequence: CASSQDEGTEAFF. DNA for the CDR3: TGCGCCAGCAGCCAAGATGAGGGTACTGAAGCTTTCTTT.

This rearrangement joins TRBV25-1 to TRBJ2-1; perhaps TRBD2 as D (6 bases). This CDR3 has 14 amino acids. Per germline, CDR1 MGHDK and CDR2 SYGVNS. V shed 0 bases and J shed 7 bases, with 10 bases lying between them. This CDR3 is CASSEYSGGNEQFF. Here the CDR3 DNA reads TGTGCCAGCAGTGAATATAGTGGAGGGAATGAGCAGTTCTTC.

The rearrangement links TRBV2 to TRBJ1-2; 10 bases agree with TRBD1. Germline V gene sequence: CDR1 SNHLY, CDR2 FYNNEI. V was clipped by 6 bases and J by 4 bases; unmatched bases: 5. The CDR3 runs to 14 residues. DNA of the CDR3: TGTGCCAGCAGCGAGACAGGGGGCGGCTATGGCTACACCTTC. It is translated as CASSETGGGYGYTF.

The chain uses TRBV7-6 and TRBJ2-5, with TRBD2 matching over 11 bases. Germline CDR1 is SGHVS and CDR2 is FNYEAQ. CDR3 size: 17 residues. With V trimmed by 2 bases and J by 4 bases, 9 bases remained unmatched. CDR3 in DNA: TGTGCCAGCAGCTTACTTCCTAGCGGGGGGCCCGGAGAGACCCAGTACTTC. This gives the protein CASSLLPSGGPGETQYF.

The J gene is TRBJ2-5, the V gene TRBV27, with TRBD1 as a possible D gene (6 bases). Germline V gene lookup returns CDR1 MNHEY and CDR2 SMNVEV (reference sequence). The V end was cut by 6 bases, the J end by 0 bases, with 11 bases between. The CDR3 has 14 amino acids. The CDR3 DNA reads as TGTGCCAGCAGCCTTCAGGGGCACCAAGAGACCCAGTACTTC. It encodes CASSLQGHQETQYF.

The rearrangement joins TRBV9 to TRBJ2-2, with unresolved D. V was pared by 0 bases and J by 0 bases, with 9 bases between. The CDR3 runs to 16 residues. CDR1 is SGDLS, CDR2 YYNGEE, per germline. This CDR3 is CASSVDPSANTGELFF. The CDR3, as DNA: TGTGCCAGCAGCGTAGATCCTAGTGCGAACACCGGGGAGCTGTTTTTT.

This chain joins TRBV5-8 and TRBJ2-7; D may be TRBD2 (5 bases). CDR3 length: 15 amino acids. Trimming left V 2 bases short and J 0 bases short, with 12 bases between. Per germline, CDR1 SGHTS and CDR2 YDEGEE. CDR3 amino acids: CASSLDAGYSYEQYF. In DNA, the CDR3 is TGTGCCAGCAGCTTAGATGCGGGCTACTCCTACGAGCAGTACTTC.

Of note for this clone: Other DNA sequences in the same sample also yield this CDR3. This chain connects TRBV2 to TRBJ2-7; 9 nucleotides match TRBD1. The CDR3 loop spans 14 amino acids. From germline, CDR1 is SNHLY and CDR2 FYNNEI. With 2 bases clipped from V and 3 bases from J, the junction kept 2 bases outside the gene matches. CDR3 protein: CASSEQGQGYEQYF. CDR3 DNA sequence: TGTGCCAGCAGTGAACAGGGACAGGGCTACGAGCAGTACTTC.

The chain recombines TRBV5-1 with TRBJ2-2; no clear D. Germline CDR1 SGHRS, CDR2 YFSETQ. CDR3 length equals 13 residues. V lost 3 bases and J 3 bases, leaving 6 bases between the germline ends. CDR3 in amino acids: CASSSPDTGELFF. For the CDR3, the DNA is TGCGCCAGCAGCTCCCCTGACACCGGGGAGCTGTTTTTT.

The chain has TRBV29-1 and TRBJ2-1, with a weak D call TRBD1 (5 bases). Germline V lookup: CDR1 SQVTM, CDR2 ANQGSEA. The V and J ends lost 7 bases and 4 bases respectively, with 14 bases between them. The CDR3 extends over 13 amino acids. The CDR3 sequence: CSERTSEYNEQFF. The DNA of the CDR3 is TGCAGCGAGAGGACAAGTGAATACAATGAGCAGTTCTTC.

The chain employs TRBV27 and TRBJ2-7, with 7 bases aligning to TRBD1. This CDR3 is 13 amino acids long. V was pared by 3 bases and J by 6 bases, with 5 bases of the junction left unmatched. Germline V CDR1 and CDR2: MNHEY, SMNVEV (reference sequence). Here the CDR3 DNA reads TGTGCCAGCAGTTTGGCAACAGGGGTCGAGCAGTACTTC. The encoded protein is CASSLATGVEQYF.

This chain links TRBV2 with TRBJ2-7; 8 positions agree with TRBD2. Germline CDR1 reads SNHLY; CDR2 reads FYNNEI. Trimming took 6 bases from V and 4 from J; bases not matched to a gene: 20. The CDR3 length is 18 residues. CDR3 DNA: TGTGCCAGCAGCGCTTTTCCCGCTTTTGAGGGCGGGGGGTACGAGCAGTACTTC. Translation: CASSAFPAFEGGGYEQYF.

The rearrangement joins TRBV18 to TRBJ1-5, with D uncertain. CDR1 and CDR2 (germline): KGHSH, LQKENI. This CDR3 has 13 amino acids. Trimming removed 0 bases at V and 11 bases at J, with 11 bases between. The CDR3 sequence is CASSPPGYLTQHF. The DNA for the CDR3 is TGTGCCAGCTCACCACCCGGGTATCTTACCCAGCATTTT.